This record covers a single T cell receptor (beta chain). This specimen belongs to a study of graft-versus-host responses after intestinal transplantation. The overall study: Recipients obtained multivisceral, liver-intestinal, or isolated intestinal transplants. Study-wide results and caveats: Recipient marrow harbored GvH clones, some of which surfaced first in ileum or blood. High graft-versus-host to host-versus-graft clonal ratios were seen in allografts of patients with graft-donor T cell macrochimerism.

Plated together were around 200,000 CFSE-labeled responder cells and around 200,000 irradiated, violet-dye-labeled stimulator cells. Assay: immunoSEQ multiplex PCR; the TCRdb copy retains only in-frame clones and omits some. The sample has over 15,000 clones, around 33% seen once. This CDR3 is 14 amino acids long. Unmatched junction bases numbered 5, after V lost 4 bases and J lost 5 bases. CDR1 is SGHNT, CDR2 YENEEA, per germline. This material consisted of alloreactive CD4+ T cells from a mixed lymphocyte reaction culture, taken before transplantation. Subset described: CFSE-low proliferating T cells sorted from approximately 6-day pre-transplant mixed lymphocyte reaction (GvH or HvG direction). This sequence was found in a human patient who was an organ donor for intestinal transplantation. The chain uses TRBV11-3 and TRBJ1-1; 9 bases are a match to TRBD1. CDR3 nucleotide sequence: TGTGCCAGCAGCTCGGGACAGGGAGAGACTGAAGCTTTCTTT. Its protein is CASSSGQGETEAFF.